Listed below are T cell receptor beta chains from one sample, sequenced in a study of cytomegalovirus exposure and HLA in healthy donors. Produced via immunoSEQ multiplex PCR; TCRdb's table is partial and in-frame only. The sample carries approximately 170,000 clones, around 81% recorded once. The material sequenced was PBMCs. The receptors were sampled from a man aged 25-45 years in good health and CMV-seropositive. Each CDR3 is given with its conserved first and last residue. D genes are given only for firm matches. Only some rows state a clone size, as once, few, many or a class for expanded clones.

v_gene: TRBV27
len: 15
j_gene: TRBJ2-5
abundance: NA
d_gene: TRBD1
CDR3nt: TGTGCCAGCAGTTGGACGGACAGGGGATTTGAGACCCAGTACTTC
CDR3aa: CASSWTDRGFETQYF

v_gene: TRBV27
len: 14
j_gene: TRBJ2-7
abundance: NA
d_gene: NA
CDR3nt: TGTGCCAGCAGCCCCCGCGGGGGCGGCTACGAGCAGTACTTC
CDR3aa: CASSPRGGGYEQYF

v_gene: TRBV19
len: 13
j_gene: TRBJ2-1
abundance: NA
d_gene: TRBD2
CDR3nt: TGTGCCAGTAGTCCTTCCACTAGCGGTGAGCAGTTCTTC
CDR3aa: CASSPSTSGEQFF

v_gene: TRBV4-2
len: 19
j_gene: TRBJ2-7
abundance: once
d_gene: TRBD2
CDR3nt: TGTGCCAGCAGCCAAGATAGGGGGACTAGCGCGGGTAGGTCCTACGAGCAGTACTTC
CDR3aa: CASSQDRGTSAGRSYEQYF

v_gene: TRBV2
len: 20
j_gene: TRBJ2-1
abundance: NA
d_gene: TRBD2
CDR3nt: TGTGCCAGCAGTACCCCGGCCGGGACTAGCGGGGGGGCTTGGTACAATGAGCAGTTCTTC
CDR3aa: CASSTPAGTSGGAWYNEQFF

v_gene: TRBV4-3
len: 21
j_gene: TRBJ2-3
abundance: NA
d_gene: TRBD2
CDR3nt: TGCGCCAGCAGCCAATTGGGCCCAAACAGCCAACAACGGGACTACACAGATACGCAGTATTTT
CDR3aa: CASSQLGPNSQQRDYTDTQYF

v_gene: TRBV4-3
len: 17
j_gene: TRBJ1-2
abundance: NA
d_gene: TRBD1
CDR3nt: TGCGCCAGCAGCCCAAAGACAGGGGGCCTCGCTAACTATGGCTACACCTTC
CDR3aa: CASSPKTGGLANYGYTF

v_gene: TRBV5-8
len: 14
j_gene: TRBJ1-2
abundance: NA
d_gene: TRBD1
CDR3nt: TGTGCCAGCAGCAGAGGGGGCAGATTCTATGGCTACACCTTC
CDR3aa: CASSRGGRFYGYTF

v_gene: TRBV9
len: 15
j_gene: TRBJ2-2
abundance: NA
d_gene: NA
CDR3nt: TGTGCCAGCAGCGGGGGGGTTTTGGGCACCGGGGAGCTGTTTTTT
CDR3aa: CASSGGVLGTGELFF

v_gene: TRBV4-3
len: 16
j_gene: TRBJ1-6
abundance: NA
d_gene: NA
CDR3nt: TGCGCCAGCAGCCAAGAGGGGCCGTTGAGGAATTCACCCCTCCACTTT
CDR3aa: CASSQEGPLRNSPLHF